These T cell receptor beta chains were read from a single sample in a study of tumor-infiltrating lymphocytes in localized non-small cell lung cancer. Profiled with immunoSEQ multiplex PCR; TCRdb holds only in-frame clones, not every one. Of about 6,400 clones listed, about three quarters were seen once; the top ten hold approximately 15%. The specimen sequenced was uninvolved lung tissue not adjacent to the tumor. Receptors originate from a human donor with non-small cell lung cancer. The CDR3 runs from the conserved cysteine through the conserved F or W. The order of the fields is D gene, J gene, V gene, CDR3 length, clone size, CDR3 DNA, CDR3 protein. The D gene is left open where the match is weak. Expanded clones get a size class; other rows say once, few or many, or leave the size out.

.,TRBJ1-1,TRBV19,15,.,TGTGCCAGTAGTGGGTCACAGGGTTTGAACACTGAAGCTTTCTTT,CASSGSQGLNTEAFF
TRBD1,TRBJ1-2,TRBV5-1,16,.,TGCGCCAGCAGCTCAGGACAGGGACTCCGTAACTATGGCTACACCTTC,CASSSGQGLRNYGYTF
.,TRBJ1-1,TRBV5-3,12,.,TGTGCCAGAAGCTTGGCTCAGGACGAAGCTTTCTTT,CARSLAQDEAFF
.,TRBJ1-4,TRBV6-5,15,.,TGTGCCAGCAGTTACGAAGGGGCTTTTCGGGAAAAACTGTTTTTT,CASSYEGAFREKLFF
.,TRBJ1-1,TRBV5-6,15,.,TGTGCCAGCAGCTTTCGGGGATTCATGAACACTGAAGCTTTCTTT,CASSFRGFMNTEAFF
.,TRBJ2-7,TRBV28,15,.,TGTGCCAGCAGTTTAAACAGGGGGAGGGTCTACGAGCAGTACTTC,CASSLNRGRVYEQYF
.,TRBJ2-1,TRBV7-2,12,.,TGTGCCAGCAGCTTCCGCCACAATGAGCAGTTCTTC,CASSFRHNEQFF
.,TRBJ2-3,TRBV5-1,17,.,TGCGCCAGCAGCTTGGAAGGCGGGGCAACTAGCACAGATACGCAGTATTTT,CASSLEGGATSTDTQYF
TRBD2,TRBJ2-3,TRBV5-1,16,.,TGCGCCAGCAGCCCCGGGACTAGGGATATATTGGATACGCAGTATTTT,CASSPGTRDILDTQYF
.,TRBJ1-2,TRBV6-5,13,.,TGTGCCAGCAGTGAAAGGGTTCTCTATGGCTACACCTTC,CASSERVLYGYTF
.,TRBJ1-1,TRBV19,15,.,TGTGCCAGTAGTATGTCTCCCATCCAGAACACTGAAGCTTTCTTT,CASSMSPIQNTEAFF
.,TRBJ2-7,TRBV4-2,15,.,TGTGCCAGCAGCCAAGTGGCTAGCCTAAGATACGAGCAGTACTTC,CASSQVASLRYEQYF
.,TRBJ1-4,TRBV19,11,.,TGTGCCAGTAGTTTTGGGGAAAAACTGTTTTTT,CASSFGEKLFF
.,TRBJ2-7,TRBV19,15,.,TGTGCCAGTACCCCGGGGGAGTTCCCCGGGTACGAGCAGTACTTC,CASTPGEFPGYEQYF
.,TRBJ2-1,TRBV7-3,14,once,TGTGCCAGCAGCCGTGGGGGGCCGCTTACTGAGCAGTTCTTC,CASSRGGPLTEQFF
TRBD2,TRBJ2-5,TRBV7-9,15,few,TGTGCCAGCAGCTCCGGACTAGAAAAACAAGAGACCCAGTACTTC,CASSSGLEKQETQYF
.,TRBJ2-1,TRBV4-2,20,.,TGTGCCAGCAGCCAAGAAGATTGGGGCTGGGGAGGTGGGTCCTACAATGAGCAGTTCTTC,CASSQEDWGWGGGSYNEQFF
.,TRBJ2-7,TRBV9,13,.,TGTGCCAGCAGCGTAGGGGGGGACTTCGAGCAGTACTTC,CASSVGGDFEQYF
.,TRBJ2-1,TRBV5-4,15,.,TGTGCCAGCAGCTTTATGGGCGTCTCCTACAATGAGCAGTTCTTC,CASSFMGVSYNEQFF
.,TRBJ1-4,TRBV2,14,few,TGTGCCAGCAGGGACAGCGGGAGTGGGGAAAAACTGTTTTTT,CASRDSGSGEKLFF
.,TRBJ2-2,TRBV4-2,17,.,TGTGCCAGCAGCCAAGAGACCTCGCTCATCAACACCGGGGAGCTGTTTTTT,CASSQETSLINTGELFF
.,TRBJ2-7,TRBV19,14,.,TGTGCCAGTAGTATAGTAGGGCAGGGCCGCGAGCAGTACTTC,CASSIVGQGREQYF
.,TRBJ2-7,TRBV20-1,11,.,TGCAGTTCCAGGGCAAACTACGAGCAGTACTTC,CSSRANYEQYF
.,TRBJ2-1,TRBV9,14,.,TGTGCCAGCAGCGAGGGGTTGTCCTACAATGAGCAGTTCTTC,CASSEGLSYNEQFF
TRBD2,TRBJ2-3,TRBV19,13,few,TGTGCCAGTAATGGCGGGGGGGCGGATACGCAGTATTTT,CASNGGGADTQYF
TRBD2,TRBJ2-7,TRBV5-5,14,.,TGTGCCAGCAGCGGACTAGCGGGGTCCTACGAGCAGTACTTC,CASSGLAGSYEQYF
.,TRBJ1-1,TRBV6-5,11,.,TGTGCCAGCGTCGGGGTCACTGAAGCTTTCTTT,CASVGVTEAFF
.,TRBJ2-3,TRBV25-1,14,once,TGTGCCAGCAGTGAACCGGGGATCACAGATACGCAGTATTTT,CASSEPGITDTQYF
.,TRBJ1-4,TRBV30,15,once,TGTGCCTGGAGTAGAGCAGGGTCGGTTAATGAAAAACTGTTTTTT,CAWSRAGSVNEKLFF
.,TRBJ2-3,TRBV19,11,once,TGTGCCACCACAGGGCGGGACACGCAGTATTTT,CATTGRDTQYF
.,TRBJ1-1,TRBV30,11,.,TGTGCCAGCTCGTTAAAGATTGAAGCTTTCTTT,CASSLKIEAFF
TRBD2,TRBJ2-5,TRBV4-1,16,.,TGCGCCAGCAGCCACCCTAGGGCGGGGGGAGAGGAGACCCAGTACTTC,CASSHPRAGGEETQYF
TRBD1,TRBJ2-7,TRBV5-1,17,.,TGCGCCAGCAGCTTGGTCGGACAGGGCCCAATTGTCTACGAGCAGTACTTC,CASSLVGQGPIVYEQYF
.,TRBJ1-2,TRBV7-3,13,.,TGTGCCAGCAGCGGCGGCGCGGATTATGGCTACACCTTC,CASSGGADYGYTF
.,TRBJ2-7,TRBV6-5,13,.,TGTGCCAGCAGTTACTCCCAGGGACACGAGCAGTACTTC,CASSYSQGHEQYF
.,TRBJ2-3,TRBV11-2,13,.,TGTGCCAGCAGCCTCAATGCGGCAGATACGCAGTATTTT,CASSLNAADTQYF
.,TRBJ1-1,TRBV7-9,14,.,TGTGCCAGCAGGGAGGCGTACGGGAACACTGAAGCTTTCTTT,CASREAYGNTEAFF
.,TRBJ2-1,TRBV19,13,few,TGTGCCAGTAAACTAGCCGGAGCTCGTAGGGTGTTCTTC,CASKLAGARRVFF
.,TRBJ1-1,TRBV5-5,16,.,TGTGCCAGCAGCTTGGTACCAGGGATGGCGAACACTGAAGCTTTCTTT,CASSLVPGMANTEAFF
.,TRBJ2-7,TRBV7-9,15,.,TGTGCCAGCAGCTTAGCCGCTACAGGCTCCTACGAGCAGTACTTC,CASSLAATGSYEQYF
.,TRBJ2-3,TRBV10-3,13,once,TGTGCCATCAGTCTCACGACCGCAGATACGCAGTATTTT,CAISLTTADTQYF
.,TRBJ2-3,TRBV30,12,few,TGTGCCTGGACCGCCCGGAGAGATACGCAGTATTTT,CAWTARRDTQYF